Listed here are 21 T cell receptor beta chains from one sample, sequenced in a study of cytomegalovirus exposure and HLA in healthy donors. PCR primers comprised 60 Vbeta and 13 Jbeta primers. The table came from immunoSEQ multiplex PCR; TCRdb's copy has only in-frame clones and leaves some out. The data hold under 200,000 clones, with over 75% observed a single time. Sequencing used PBMCs. All receptors derive from a woman aged 50 to 65 in good health and CMV-seronegative.

V gene TRBV28 combines with J gene TRBJ2-7, with no clear D. This CDR3 has 14 amino acids. V gave up 7 bases and J gave up 1 base, with 14 bases separating them. Per the germline V gene, CDR1 is MDHEN and CDR2 is SYDVKM. CDR3 nucleotides: TGTGCCAGCACCGATACTGTAGCTTCCTACGAGCAGTACTTC. Its translation is CASTDTVASYEQYF.

This chain connects TRBV5-6 to TRBJ1-2; tentatively, D is TRBD1 (5 bases). The CDR3 is made up of 14 amino acids. Trimming cost V 5 bases and J 6 bases, with 17 bases left between them. Germline-derived CDR1 and CDR2 are SGHDT and YYEEEE. DNA of the CDR3: TGTGCCAGCAGGCGAACGTCCGGGGGAGATGGCTACACCTTC. It specifies CASRRTSGGDGYTF.

This clone was seen only a few times. This chain connects TRBV7-9 to TRBJ2-3; 8 bases fit TRBD1. CDR3 length equals 16 residues. Germline V lookup: CDR1 SEHNR, CDR2 FQNEAQ (reference sequence). Unmatched junction bases numbered 5, after V lost 1 base and J lost 2 bases. The DNA of the CDR3 is TGTGCCAGCAGCTTAGTCCGGACAGGGAACACAGATACGCAGTATTTT. It encodes CASSLVRTGNTDTQYF.

This chain links TRBV6-1 with TRBJ2-3; D is undetermined. Germline CDR1 is MNHNS and CDR2 is SASEGT. The ends were cut back, 3 bases at V and 0 bases at J, with 10 bases in the middle. The CDR3 has 15 amino acids. CDR3 nucleotide sequence: TGTGCCAGCAGTGAGCGAGCGAGTAGCACAGATACGCAGTATTTT. It specifies CASSERASSTDTQYF.

The V and J genes are TRBV28 and TRBJ2-7; 8 bases agree with TRBD1. Trimming took 6 bases from V and 4 from J; bases not matched to a gene: 5. The CDR3 sequence is 13 residues long. The germline CDR1 and CDR2 sequences are MDHEN and SYDVKM. As DNA, the CDR3 is TGTGCCAGCAGATTAAGGGACAGGTACGAGCAGTACTTC. Protein product: CASRLRDRYEQYF.

V and J are TRBV4-1 and TRBJ2-7; 9 nucleotides match TRBD1. The CDR3 contains 15 residues. Germline loops: CDR1 MGHRA, CDR2 YSYEKL. Trimming cost V 4 bases and J 4 bases; bases outside gene matches: 8. The CDR3 region is CASSPGTGQGYEQYF. As DNA, the CDR3 is TGCGCCAGCAGCCCAGGGACGGGACAGGGTTACGAGCAGTACTTC.

V usage is TRBV7-7 and J usage is TRBJ2-1, with TRBD1 as a possible D gene (6 bases). The CDR3 contains 13 residues. Trimming left V 5 bases short and J 6 bases short, with 11 bases between. Germline CDR1 reads SSHAT; CDR2 reads FNYEAQ (reference sequence). The CDR3 sequence is CASSAGQLNEQFF. The CDR3 coding sequence is TGTGCCAGCAGCGCCGGACAGCTCAATGAGCAGTTCTTC.

This clone was seen just once. The V gene is TRBV7-2, the J gene TRBJ2-1; D perhaps matches TRBD2 (6 bases). Germline V gives CDR1 SGHTA, CDR2 FQGNSA. The CDR3 extends over 12 amino acids. The V end was cut by 6 bases, the J end by 6 bases, with 9 bases between. In DNA form, the CDR3 reads TGTGCCAGCAGAATGGGGGGCAATGAGCAGTTCTTC. It encodes CASRMGGNEQFF.

CDR3 in amino acids: CASSLRDRGNTEAFF. The CDR3 DNA sequence: TGTGCCAGCAGCTTAAGGGACAGGGGAAACACTGAAGCTTTCTTT. V gene TRBV7-9 combines with J gene TRBJ1-1; 10 nucleotides agree with TRBD1. Germline CDR1 reads SEHNR; CDR2 reads FQNEAQ (reference sequence). The CDR3 is 15 amino acids. V shed 2 bases, J shed 2 bases, and the junction held 2 bases outside the gene matches.

The V call is TRBV10-3, the J call TRBJ1-4; 8 bases agree with TRBD1. Per the germline V gene, CDR1 is ENHRY and CDR2 is SYGVKD. The CDR3 has 14 residues. The V and J ends lost 6 bases and 7 bases, in that order; junction bases with no gene match: 7. The chain's CDR3 is CAISPNRGGEKLFF. The CDR3 DNA sequence: TGTGCCATCAGCCCAAACAGGGGGGGTGAAAAACTGTTTTTT.

This chain joins TRBV7-6 and TRBJ2-1, with TRBD1 as a possible D gene (6 bases). This CDR3 is built from 16 residues. With 4 bases removed from V and 8 bases from J, the gap between germline ends came to 21 bases. The germline V gene has CDR1 SGHVS and CDR2 FNYEAQ. The CDR3, as DNA: TGTGCCAGCAGCTCCGCAGACAGGACGACGTTTGATGAGCAGTTCTTC. This gives the protein CASSSADRTTFDEQFF.

The genes are TRBV7-6 and TRBJ2-1; D might be TRBD1 (6 bases). The CDR3 is 13 amino acids. Germline values: CDR1 SGHVS, CDR2 FNYEAQ. V was clipped by 3 bases and J by 6 bases, with 9 bases between them. This CDR3 is CASSFRTVNEQFF. Here the CDR3 DNA reads TGTGCCAGCAGCTTCCGGACAGTCAATGAGCAGTTCTTC.

This chain links TRBV6-5 with TRBJ1-2; D unclear. Germline CDR1 and CDR2: MNHEY and SVGAGI. The germline V and J ends were trimmed by 8 bases and 8 bases, with 12 bases remaining between them. This CDR3 has 11 amino acids. CDR3 region: CASVRLWGYTF. CDR3 DNA sequence: TGTGCCAGCGTACGTCTATGGGGCTACACCTTC.

The CDR3 region is CASSPGTGGPVGYTF. CDR3 nucleotide sequence: TGTGCCAGCTCACCCGGGACAGGGGGCCCCGTTGGCTACACCTTC. This chain connects TRBV18 to TRBJ1-2; 12 bases line up with TRBD1. Germline CDR1 is KGHSH and CDR2 is LQKENI. This CDR3 comprises 15 residues. After removal of 3 bases from V and 7 bases from J, the junction contained 6 bases not matched to a gene.

V gene TRBV4-1 combines with J gene TRBJ2-7, with 7 bases that match TRBD1. J was trimmed by 7 bases and V by 6 bases; bases with no gene match: 15. Germline values: CDR1 MGHRA, CDR2 YSYEKL. CDR3 length: 15 amino acids. The CDR3 spells CASSQTHRQGGEQYF. CDR3 coding DNA: TGCGCCAGCAGTCAAACGCACCGACAGGGTGGGGAGCAGTACTTC.

This clone has more than one count but fewer than ten. The chain recombines TRBV7-9 with TRBJ2-3; 10 nucleotides line up with TRBD2. The CDR3 length is 16 residues. Germline V CDR1 and CDR2: SEHNR, FQNEAQ (reference sequence). The V gene end was trimmed by 3 bases and the J gene end by 5 bases; junction bases not matched to a gene: 8. The CDR3 sequence: CASSFGLAEAGDTQYF. The CDR3 DNA reads as TGTGCCAGCAGCTTTGGACTAGCGGAGGCGGGAGATACGCAGTATTTT.

The chain recombines TRBV9 with TRBJ1-1; D uncertain. Germline V gene lookup returns CDR1 SGDLS and CDR2 YYNGEE. The CDR3 spans 14 residues. Trimming took 3 bases from V and 4 from J, leaving 13 bases between them. CDR3 DNA sequence: TGTGCCAGCAGCGCAGCCCCAGGTGGCACTGAAGCTTTCTTT. Residues: CASSAAPGGTEAFF.

The V gene is TRBV7-6, the J gene TRBJ2-4; tentative D call: TRBD1 (5 bases). V gave up 1 base and J gave up 1 base, with 11 bases separating them. CDR1 and CDR2 (germline): SGHVS, FNYEAQ. This CDR3 spans 16 amino acids. The CDR3 here is CASSLVRQGAKNIQYF. CDR3 DNA: TGTGCCAGCAGCTTAGTAAGGCAGGGTGCCAAAAACATTCAGTACTTC. Drawing the rest from reference TRBV7-6 and TRBJ2-4, the complete variable domain is GAGVSQSPRYKVTKRGQDVALRCDPISGHVSLYWYRQALGQGPEFLTYFNYEAQQDKSGLPNDRFSAERPEGSISTLTIQRTEQRDSAMYRCASSLVRQGAKNIQYFGAGTRLSVL.

In its sample, this clone was seen once. CDR3 loop: CASSPQGNTGELFF. The CDR3 coding sequence is TGTGCCAGCTCACCGCAGGGAAACACCGGGGAGCTGTTTTTT. The rearrangement links TRBV18 to TRBJ2-2; TRBD1 might be the D (5 bases). Trimming took 3 bases from V and 2 from J, leaving 7 bases between them. CDR1 KGHSH and CDR2 LQKENI come from the germline V gene. The CDR3 contains 14 residues.

The V and J genes are TRBV5-1 and TRBJ2-2, with 11 nucleotides matching TRBD1. CDR1 is SGHRS, CDR2 YFSETQ, per germline. V dropped 4 bases and J dropped 4; count of bases not matched to a gene: 6. The CDR3 has 16 amino acids. Here the CDR3 DNA reads TGCGCCAGCAGCCCAGGACAGGGGGCATTCACCGGGGAGCTGTTTTTT. It is translated as CASSPGQGAFTGELFF.

This sequence joins TRBV29-1 and TRBJ2-7; TRBD1 might be the D (5 bases). The V end lost 0 bases, the J end lost 3 bases, and 9 bases lay between the germline ends. The CDR3 length is 13 residues. Germline V CDR1 and CDR2: SQVTM, ANQGSEA. The CDR3 DNA reads as TGCAGCGTTGAAGATCAGGGTGGCTACGAGCAGTACTTC. It codes for CSVEDQGGYEQYF.